A single sample is the source of the 7 T cell receptor beta chains below, sequenced in a study of shared clonotypes between healthy human individuals. Method: immunoSEQ multiplex PCR; TCRdb's copy keeps in-frame clones and lacks some. The sample has approximately 2.3 million clones, approximately 95% seen once. The source material was naive CD4+ T cells from PBMCs. Subset denoted: CD45RA+ positively selected. These receptors all come from a young man in good health. Some clones in this sample may be carry-over from other donors' samples.

With respect to this clone: The germline gene is not matched at one end of the junction; a read error may be the cause. This chain connects TRBV28 to TRBJ2-7; 7 nucleotides match TRBD1. CDR1 and CDR2 (germline): MDHEN, SYDVKM. The length of the CDR3 is 15 residues. CDR3 nucleotide sequence: TGTGCCAGCAGTTCGTGGGGCCAGGGGGAGATAAAAGGGAACTTC. This encodes CASSSWGQGEIKGNF.

In regard to this clone: Other nucleotide sequences from this sample produce the same CDR3. The rearrangement links TRBV6-5 to TRBJ1-2; weak D call: TRBD1 (5 bases). Germline loops: CDR1 MNHEY, CDR2 SVGAGI. This CDR3 is 12 amino acids long. V lost 2 bases, J lost 6 bases, and 7 bases lay in between. The CDR3 reads CASSYQGNGYTF. The CDR3 coding sequence is TGTGCCAGCAGTTACCAGGGTAATGGCTACACCTTC.

CDR3 in DNA: TGTGCCAGCAGCCAGCCGGGACAGGGCCGCGGGCAGACCCAGTACTTC. Translating it yields CASSQPGQGRGQTQYF. This chain joins TRBV5-4 and TRBJ2-5; 9 bases are a match to TRBD1. The CDR3 runs to 16 residues. The trim removed 4 bases at V and 6 bases at J, leaving 13 bases unmatched. From germline, CDR1 is SGHNT and CDR2 YYREEE (reference sequence).

V usage is TRBV18 and J usage is TRBJ2-3; D gene uncertain. V was cut by 1 base and J by 5 bases, with 19 bases left in between. The CDR3 spans 17 residues. Germline lookup yields CDR1 KGHSH and CDR2 LQKENI. CDR3 in DNA: TGTGCCAGCTCACCACGTCCCCGACCCTCGAGAGGAGATACGCAGTATTTT. This encodes CASSPRPRPSRGDTQYF.

This rearrangement joins TRBV18 to TRBJ1-5; D unclear. V shed 3 bases and J shed 6 bases, with 9 bases lying between them. Germline V gene sequence: CDR1 KGHSH, CDR2 LQKENI. The CDR3 is 13 residues long. CDR3 residues: CASSPLSGQPQHF. The CDR3 DNA sequence: TGTGCCAGCTCACCCCTTTCGGGTCAGCCCCAGCATTTT. The full variable domain, completed using reference TRBV18 and TRBJ1-5, is NAGVMQNPRHLVRRRGQEARLRCSPMKGHSHVYWYRQLPEEGLKFMVYLQKENIIDESGMPKERFSAEFPKEGPSILRIQQVVRGDSAAYFCASSPLSGQPQHFGDGTRLSIL.

V and J are TRBV19 and TRBJ1-2, with no clear D. Trimming shortened V by 6 bases and J by 4 bases, and 15 bases separated the two germline ends. CDR1 is LNHDA and CDR2 is SQIVND in the germline V gene (reference sequence). This CDR3 has 14 amino acids. CDR3 bases: TGTGCCAGTAGATCCCCGGGTGCCCCCTATGGCTACACCTTC. This codes for CASRSPGAPYGYTF.

The genes are TRBV11-2 and TRBJ2-1; 12 positions agree with TRBD2. Trimming at V came to 5 bases and at J to 9 bases, leaving 11 bases not matched to a gene. This CDR3 region has 16 residues. Germline CDR1 is SGHAT and CDR2 is FQNNGV. In nucleotides, the CDR3 is TGTGCCAGCAGCCTCCCCCTAGCGGGAGGGAGGGGTGAGCAGTTCTTC. Amino acids: CASSLPLAGGRGEQFF.